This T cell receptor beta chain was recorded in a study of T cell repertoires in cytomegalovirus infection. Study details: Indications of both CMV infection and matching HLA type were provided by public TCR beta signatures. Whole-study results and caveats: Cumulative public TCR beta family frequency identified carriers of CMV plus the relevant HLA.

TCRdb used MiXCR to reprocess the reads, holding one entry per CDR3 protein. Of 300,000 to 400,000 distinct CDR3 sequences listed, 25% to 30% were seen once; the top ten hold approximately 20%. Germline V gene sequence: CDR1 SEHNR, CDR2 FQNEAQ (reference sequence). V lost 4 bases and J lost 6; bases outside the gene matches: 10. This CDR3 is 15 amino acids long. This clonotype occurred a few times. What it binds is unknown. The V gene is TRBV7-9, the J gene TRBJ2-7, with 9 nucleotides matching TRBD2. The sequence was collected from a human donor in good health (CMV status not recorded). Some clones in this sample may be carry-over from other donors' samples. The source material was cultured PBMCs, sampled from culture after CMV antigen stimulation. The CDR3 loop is CASSYPGLAGLEQYF. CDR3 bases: TGTGCCAGCAGCTATCCGGGACTAGCCGGACTCGAGCAGTACTTC.